This T cell receptor (beta chain) was sequenced during a study of siplizumab effects on memory and regulatory T cells. Whole-study results and caveats: Proliferating siplizumab-cultured Tregs lacked confirmed suppressive function. A naive or memory phenotype could not be assigned to roughly 80-96% of the proliferating CD4+ or CD8+ clones.

On this clone itself: The antigen remains undetermined.

Using immunoSEQ multiplex PCR, the repertoire was profiled, and TCRdb retains in-frame clones only, with some absent. This sample has some 56,000 clones, with around 97% found just once. There are 13 residues in the CDR3. The germline CDR1 and CDR2 sequences are MDHEN and SYDVKM. V was shortened by 1 base and J by 13 bases, with 17 bases between the two germline ends. The source is a human donor in good health. V usage is TRBV28 and J usage is TRBJ2-7; maybe TRBD2 (5 bases). What was sequenced was naive CD8+ T cells sorted from blood. The CDR3 here is CASSLFTQDSRYF. The CDR3 bases are TGTGCCAGCAGTTTATTTACCCAGGACTCCCGTTACTTC.